The rows below give T cell receptor beta chains drawn from one sample of a study of shared clonotypes between healthy human individuals. Method: immunoSEQ multiplex PCR; TCRdb's copy keeps in-frame clones and lacks some. The data contain about a million clones, more than 65% of them singletons. The sequencing sample was made of memory CD4+ T cells sorted from blood. The source of these receptors is a man between 18 and 29 years old in good health. CDR3s include the opening cysteine and the closing phenylalanine or tryptophan. The D gene is left open where the match is weak. Expanded clones get a size class; other rows say once, few or many, or leave the size out.

- | 14 | TRBJ2-3 | - | TRBV10-1 | TGCGCCAGCAGTGACGGGGGCCACACAGATACGCAGTATTTT | CASSDGGHTDTQYF
- | 14 | TRBJ1-1 | - | TRBV5-4 | TGTGCCAGCAGCACCGTGATGGCGCCCTCGGCAGCTTTCTTT | CASSTVMAPSAAFF
- | 12 | TRBJ2-3 | - | TRBV6-1 | TGTGCCAGCAGCGGCGCCACAGATACGCAGTATTTT | CASSGATDTQYF
- | 15 | TRBJ2-7 | - | TRBV6-5 | TGTGCCAGCAGTTACAGTTGGGACGATGGCTACGAGCAGTACTTC | CASSYSWDDGYEQYF
- | 15 | TRBJ2-7 | - | TRBV5-4 | TGTGCCAGCAGCTGGGACAACTATGGGACCCACGAGCAGTACTTC | CASSWDNYGTHEQYF
- | 15 | TRBJ1-5 | - | TRBV4-1 | TGCGCCAGCAGCCAAGAAGGGGGGGGCGGTCAGCCCCAGCATTTT | CASSQEGGGGQPQHF
TRBD1 | 14 | TRBJ2-5 | - | TRBV5-1 | TGCGCCAGCAAGGACAGGGCAGGAGGAGAGACCCAGTACTTC | CASKDRAGGETQYF
- | 14 | TRBJ1-2 | few | TRBV18 | TGTGCCAGCTCACCACAGGGCAAAGACTATGGCTACACCTTC | CASSPQGKDYGYTF
- | 13 | TRBJ2-5 | - | TRBV4-1 | TGCGCCAGCAGCCTAGGACAACAGGAGACCCAGTACTTC | CASSLGQQETQYF
- | 16 | TRBJ1-6 | - | TRBV10-3 | TGTGCCATCAGTGAGAAATCCGGGACTCATAATTCACCCCTCCACTTT | CAISEKSGTHNSPLHF
- | 15 | TRBJ1-5 | - | TRBV30 | TGTGCCTGGAGTGGTACAGGCTCTTTAGGGCAGCCCCAGCATTTT | CAWSGTGSLGQPQHF
TRBD1 | 14 | TRBJ1-1 | - | TRBV5-5 | TGTGCCAGCAGCGCGGGACAGGTGAACACTGAAGCTTTCTTT | CASSAGQVNTEAFF
- | 11 | TRBJ2-7 | few | TRBV10-2 | TGCGCCAGCAGTCCAACCTACGAGCAGTACTTC | CASSPTYEQYF
- | 13 | TRBJ1-1 | few | TRBV28 | TGTGCCAGCAGTCGGACAGTTAACACTGAAGCTTTCTTT | CASSRTVNTEAFF
TRBD1 | 15 | TRBJ2-7 | once | TRBV10-3 | TGTGCCTCTTTGGCGGGGACAGGGGGATCCTACGAGCAGTACTTC | CASLAGTGGSYEQYF
TRBD1 | 15 | TRBJ1-5 | - | TRBV11-2 | TGTGCCAGCAGCGTCACAGGGGGAGGCAATCAGCCCCAGCATTTT | CASSVTGGGNQPQHF
- | 14 | TRBJ1-4 | - | TRBV18 | TGTGCCAGCTCACCAGGACGGACTAATGAAAAACTGTTTTTT | CASSPGRTNEKLFF
- | 12 | TRBJ1-2 | - | TRBV28 | TGTGCCAGCAGCCACATTCCTTGGGGGCGAGACTTC | CASSHIPWGRDF
- | 14 | TRBJ1-3 | - | TRBV5-4 | TGTGCCAGCAGCTTGGATCTATCTGGAAACACCATATATTTT | CASSLDLSGNTIYF
- | 13 | TRBJ2-7 | - | TRBV5-3 | TGTGCCAGAACCCGGAGTAGCCCCTACGAGCAGTACTTC | CARTRSSPYEQYF
- | 16 | TRBJ1-5 | few | TRBV19 | TGTGCCAGTAGTCCCGGTAGGACGGAGGTCAATCAGCCCCAGCATTTT | CASSPGRTEVNQPQHF
TRBD2 | 15 | TRBJ2-5 | - | TRBV30 | TGTGCCTGGAGTGTAGGGCTAGCGGTTCGTGAGACCCAGTACTTC | CAWSVGLAVRETQYF
TRBD2 | 15 | TRBJ2-3 | once | TRBV6-4 | TGTGCCAGCTCCTTGCTAGCGGGGTTTTCAGATACGCAGTATTTT | CASSLLAGFSDTQYF
TRBD2 | 18 | TRBJ2-3 | - | TRBV2 | TGTGCCAGCAGTGAAAATACGGTGGGTCTAGCGGGTCCAGATACGCAGTATTTT | CASSENTVGLAGPDTQYF
TRBD2 | 16 | TRBJ2-7 | - | TRBV5-1 | TGCGCCAGCACCAGGGAGGGTCAGGCGCAGGGACGACGGCAGTACTTC | CASTREGQAQGRRQYF
TRBD2 | 15 | TRBJ2-7 | few | TRBV14 | TGTGCCAGCAGCCAAGTGAGTTCGGGGGGAGGCGAGCAGTACTTC | CASSQVSSGGGEQYF
- | 15 | TRBJ1-3 | once | TRBV7-2 | TGTGCCAGCAGCTTAAACCCAGCCGGGGGAAACACCATATATTTT | CASSLNPAGGNTIYF
- | 14 | TRBJ1-4 | - | TRBV5-1 | TGCGCCAGCAGCTTGGGGGGAGGTGATGAAAAACTGTTTTTT | CASSLGGGDEKLFF
TRBD2 | 15 | TRBJ2-7 | - | TRBV5-1 | TGCGCCAGCAGCAACCGTAGCGGGAGCGTCTACGAGCAGTACTTC | CASSNRSGSVYEQYF
TRBD2 | 17 | TRBJ2-5 | many | TRBV30 | TGTGCCTGGAGTGTACCCCGGCTAGCGGAGTACCAAGAGACCCAGTACTTC | CAWSVPRLAEYQETQYF
- | 13 | TRBJ1-1 | few | TRBV28 | TGTGCCAGCAGTCGGGACGGGCGGGCTGAAGCTTTCTTT | CASSRDGRAEAFF
TRBD1 | 14 | TRBJ1-1 | once | TRBV5-1 | TGTGCCAGCATTCAAACAGGGGAGTCCACTGAAGCTTTCTTT | CASIQTGESTEAFF
TRBD2 | 15 | TRBJ2-7 | few | TRBV7-2 | TGTGCCAGCAGCTTAGGTGGGAGGGCCGCCAACGAGCAGTACTTC | CASSLGGRAANEQYF
TRBD2 | 17 | TRBJ2-5 | - | TRBV7-2 | TGTGCCAGCAGCCTACCCGGCTTGCTAGCGGGCGTAGAGACCCAGTACTTC | CASSLPGLLAGVETQYF
- | 11 | TRBJ2-3 | - | TRBV29-1 | TGCAGCTTCCTCGGGGGAGATACGCAGTATTTT | CSFLGGDTQYF
TRBD1 | 16 | TRBJ2-2 | - | TRBV2 | TGTGCCAGCAGTGAAAGACAGGGGGGTAACGCCGGGGAGCTGTTTTTT | CASSERQGGNAGELFF
TRBD2 | 14 | TRBJ2-1 | - | TRBV11-3 | TGTGCCAGCAGCTCATCGGGGGGGGCCAATGAGCAGTTCTTC | CASSSSGGANEQFF
- | 13 | TRBJ2-1 | - | TRBV2 | TGTGCCACCACGGGGGTGGAGGCCAATGAGCAGTTCTTC | CATTGVEANEQFF
TRBD1 | 13 | TRBJ1-5 | - | TRBV6-1 | TGTGCCATTATGGACAGGGACAATCAGCCCCAGCATTTT | CAIMDRDNQPQHF
- | 18 | TRBJ1-5 | - | TRBV19 | TGTGCCAGTAGTATCGAGGTCGGAGGGGGAAGTGGCAATCAGCCCCAGCATTTT | CASSIEVGGGSGNQPQHF
- | 15 | TRBJ2-7 | once | TRBV5-1 | TGCGCCAGCAGCTTGGGACAGGGAGGTCTCTACGAGCAGTACTTC | CASSLGQGGLYEQYF
TRBD1 | 15 | TRBJ2-7 | - | TRBV18 | TGTGCCAGCTCACCAAGCCGGGACAGGGTCCACGAGCAGTACTTC | CASSPSRDRVHEQYF
- | 13 | TRBJ2-7 | - | TRBV28 | TGTGCCAGCATCATGCCGGGGTCCTACGAGCAGTACTTC | CASIMPGSYEQYF
TRBD1 | 16 | TRBJ2-2 | - | TRBV10-3 | TGTGCCATCAGTGATGGGACAGGAGCGAACACCGGGGAGCTGTTTTTT | CAISDGTGANTGELFF
- | 15 | TRBJ1-3 | - | TRBV11-2 | TGTGCCAGCAGCCGTGGCCTGACCTCTGGAAACACCATATATTTT | CASSRGLTSGNTIYF
- | 13 | TRBJ1-1 | - | TRBV29-1 | TGCAGCGTTCATATGCCTTTGACAGCGCAAGCTTTCTTT | CSVHMPLTAQAFF
- | 13 | TRBJ2-3 | - | TRBV12-5 | TGTGCTAGTGGTTTCCTTGCGCAGGGTACGCAGTATTTT | CASGFLAQGTQYF
- | 14 | TRBJ2-1 | - | TRBV9 | TGTGCCAGCAGCGTAAGGGGGAGTGAGGGTGAGCAGTTCTTC | CASSVRGSEGEQFF
TRBD2 | 14 | TRBJ2-7 | - | TRBV25-1 | TGTGCCAGCAGGGGGACTAGCGGGATAATCGAGCAGTACTTC | CASRGTSGIIEQYF
- | 15 | TRBJ2-5 | few | TRBV27 | TGTGCCAGCAGTACCTTAGCGGAGGGGCGGGAGACCCAGTACTTC | CASSTLAEGRETQYF
- | 14 | TRBJ1-2 | few | TRBV2 | TGTGCCAGCAGTGCCACAGAGGCCAGAGAAGGCTACACCTTC | CASSATEAREGYTF
- | 11 | TRBJ2-2 | - | TRBV30 | TGTGCCTGGAGGTCGACTGAGGAGCTGTTTTTT | CAWRSTEELFF